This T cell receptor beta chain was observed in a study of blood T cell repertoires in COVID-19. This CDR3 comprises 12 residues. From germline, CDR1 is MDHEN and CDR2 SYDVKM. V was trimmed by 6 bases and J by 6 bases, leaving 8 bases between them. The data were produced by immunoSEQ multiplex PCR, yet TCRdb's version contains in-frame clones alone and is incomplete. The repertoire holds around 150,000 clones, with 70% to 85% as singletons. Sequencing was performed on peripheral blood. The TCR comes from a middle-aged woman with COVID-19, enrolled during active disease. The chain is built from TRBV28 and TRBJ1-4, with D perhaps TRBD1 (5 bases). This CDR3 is CASRGDDEKLFF. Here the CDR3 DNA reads TGTGCCAGCAGAGGGGATGATGAAAAACTGTTTTTT. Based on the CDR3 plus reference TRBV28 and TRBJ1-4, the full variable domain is DVKVTQSSRYLVKRTGEKVFLECVQDMDHENMFWYRQDPGLGLRLIYFSYDVKMKEKGDIPEGYSVSREKKERFSLILESASTNQTSMYLCASRGDDEKLFFGSGTQLSVL.